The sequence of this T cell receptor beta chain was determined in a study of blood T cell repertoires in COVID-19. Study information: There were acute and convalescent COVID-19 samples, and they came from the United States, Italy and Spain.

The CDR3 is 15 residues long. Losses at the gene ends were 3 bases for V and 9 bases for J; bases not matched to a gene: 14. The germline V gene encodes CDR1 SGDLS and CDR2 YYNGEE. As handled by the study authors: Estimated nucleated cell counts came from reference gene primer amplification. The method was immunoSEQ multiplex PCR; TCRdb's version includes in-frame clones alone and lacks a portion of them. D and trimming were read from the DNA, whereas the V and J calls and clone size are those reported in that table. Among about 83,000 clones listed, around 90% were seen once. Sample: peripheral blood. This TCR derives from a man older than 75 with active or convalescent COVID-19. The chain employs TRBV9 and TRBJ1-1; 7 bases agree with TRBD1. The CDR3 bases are TGTGCCAGCAGCGCCTCCTGGACAGGCAGGCAACAAGCTTTCTTT. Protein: CASSASWTGRQQAFF.